A single sample is the source of the 5 T cell receptor beta chains below, sequenced in a study of T cells in women clearing cervical HPV infection (dated by TCRdb to about 2018). The library was obtained by the immunoSEQ multiplex PCR assay. This is the immuneACCESS table as TCRdb keeps it, with only in-frame sequences that have V and J called. A part of the clones is gone; compared with another copy, unresolved V genes explain less than half, and the rest is unexplained. The sample table on file contains about 22,000 clones. The ten largest clones represent 12% of the sample. Sequencing was performed on blood buffy coat. These receptors were collected from a woman aged 18 to 69 with a cervical HPV16 infection that either progressed to CIN3+ or cleared (not recorded which).

With regard to this clone: The read ends 3 residues early relative to the CDR3; the germline J gene fills the gap. This chain joins TRBV7-8 and TRBJ2-6; D not resolved. CDR3 length equals 18 residues. Germline loops: CDR1 SGHVS, CDR2 FQNEAQ. V was pared by 0 bases and J by 4 bases, with 16 bases between. The covered CDR3 bases are TGTGCCAGCAGCTTAGCGAGGATCGGGTCTCCAGGGGCCAACGTC. Amino acids: CASSLARIGSPGANV. The full CDR3 sequence reads CASSLARIGSPGANVLTF. Full variable domain (outside the CDR3, taken from reference TRBV7-8 and TRBJ2-6): GAGVSQSPRYKVAKRGQDVALRCDPISGHVSLFWYQQALGQGPEFLTYFQNEAQLDKSGLPSDRFFAERPEGSVSTLKIQRTQQEDSAVYLCASSLARIGSPGANVLTFGAGSRLTVL.

CDR3 DNA, as far as it was read: TGTGCCAGCAGCTTGGGAGGGGGTACGAACACCGGGGAG. This codes for CASSLGGGTNTGE. The full CDR3 protein reads CASSLGGGTNTGELFF. This chain links TRBV5-4 with TRBJ2-2, with D perhaps matching TRBD1 (6 bases). Coverage ceases 3 residues before the CDR3 finishes, and the germline J gene fills in the end. V dropped 0 bases and J dropped 0 bases, with 9 bases sitting between them. Germline V CDR1 and CDR2: SGHNT, YYREEE (reference sequence). The CDR3 spans 16 residues.

Judged by frequency, this clone is medium-sized (0.01 to 0.1%). Coverage ceases 3 residues before the CDR3 finishes, and the germline J gene fills in the end. The chain recombines TRBV18 with TRBJ2-3; 9 bases align to TRBD2. V lost 6 bases to trimming and J lost 4 bases; unmatched junction nucleotides: 8. CDR1 KGHSH and CDR2 LQKENI come from the germline V gene. The CDR3 is 15 amino acids. Partial CDR3 DNA: TGTGCCAGCTCCGATTATGCTAGCGGGGCAGATACG. This codes for CASSDYASGADT. The entire CDR3 protein reads CASSDYASGADTQYF.

A word on this clone: From the germline J gene comes the end of the CDR3, since the read stops 3 residues before it. This chain joins TRBV5-4 and TRBJ2-7; TRBD1 aligns across 9 bases. The CDR3 contains 15 residues. Germline CDR1 and CDR2: SGHNT and YYREEE (reference sequence). Losses at the gene ends were 3 bases for V and 5 bases for J; bases not matched to a gene: 9. CDR3 in amino acids: CASSSGTGRYHEQYF. The part of the CDR3 DNA that was read is TGTGCCAGCAGCTCCGGGACAGGGCGATACCACGAG.

On this clone: The read is 3 residues too short to cover the CDR3 end, so that end is filled in from the germline J gene. The J gene is TRBJ2-7, the V gene TRBV7-8; D is unclear. This CDR3 has 14 amino acids. Looked up from germline, CDR1 is SGHVS and CDR2 is FQNEAQ. V lost 3 bases and J lost 2, with 11 bases in between. The sequenced CDR3 bases are TGTGCCAGCAGCTTCCTCGGTACTGCCTACGAG. Translating gives CASSFLGTAYE. The CDR3 reads in full as CASSFLGTAYEQYF.